One sample yielded the 9 T cell receptor beta chains listed below, sequenced in a study of blood T cell repertoires in COVID-19. Profiled with immunoSEQ multiplex PCR; TCRdb holds only in-frame clones, not every one. The sample has about 37,000 clones; 80% to 90% are singletons. Sample: peripheral blood. All receptors derive from a human donor in a cohort sampled during active COVID-19.

The chain recombines TRBV19 with TRBJ1-5; weak D call: TRBD1 (5 bases). With 4 bases removed from V and 0 bases from J, the gap between germline ends came to 19 bases. Germline V lookup: CDR1 LNHDA, CDR2 SQIVND (reference sequence). The CDR3 contains 18 residues. The CDR3 reads CASSRIETPGSSNQPQHF. The CDR3 bases are TGTGCCAGTAGTAGGATAGAAACACCAGGGTCTAGCAATCAGCCCCAGCATTTT.

The chain combines TRBV28 with TRBJ2-6; the D is unclear. The CDR3 is made up of 14 amino acids. V lost 3 bases, J lost 4 bases, and 7 bases lay in between. The germline V gene encodes CDR1 MDHEN and CDR2 SYDVKM. The chain's CDR3 is CASSFVRGANVLTF. The CDR3, as DNA: TGTGCCAGCAGTTTTGTGAGAGGGGCCAACGTCCTGACTTTC.

This clone was recorded once. DNA of the CDR3: TGCGCCAGCAGCCGGGAGGCCACGAACACCGGGGAGCTGTTTTTT. This sequence encodes CASSREATNTGELFF. The chain combines TRBV4-1 with TRBJ2-2; TRBD2 might be the D (6 bases). The CDR3 covers 15 residues. Trimming left V 4 bases short and J 0 bases short, with 9 bases between. The germline V gene has CDR1 MGHRA and CDR2 YSYEKL.

The chain uses TRBV5-1 and TRBJ2-7; the match to TRBD2 covers 10 bases. The V and J ends lost 3 bases and 2 bases, in that order; junction bases with no gene match: 8. CDR3 length: 16 residues. Germline CDR1 and CDR2: SGHRS and YFSETQ. DNA of the CDR3: TGCGCCAGCAGCTCCGTACTAGCGGGACCCCCCTACGAGCAGTACTTC. This codes for CASSSVLAGPPYEQYF. The full variable domain, completed using reference TRBV5-1 and TRBJ2-7, is KAGVTQTPRYLIKTRGQQVTLSCSPISGHRSVSWYQQTPGQGLQFLFEYFSETQRNKGNFPGRFSGRQFSNSRSEMNVSTLELGDSALYLCASSSVLAGPPYEQYFGPGTRLTVT.

J is TRBJ2-7 and V is TRBV28; 7 bases align to TRBD1. Looked up from germline, CDR1 is MDHEN and CDR2 is SYDVKM. After removal of 6 bases from V and 5 bases from J, the junction contained 7 bases not matched to a gene. The CDR3 is 13 amino acids. CDR3 residues: CASRRQGSDEQYF. Here the CDR3 DNA reads TGTGCCAGCAGGAGACAGGGATCGGACGAGCAGTACTTC.

The CDR3 DNA is TGTGCCAGCAGCTTAGAATACAGGAGGGCGGATACGCAGTATTTT. Translation: CASSLEYRRADTQYF. The chain couples TRBV7-2 to TRBJ2-3; maybe TRBD2 (6 bases). CDR3 size: 15 residues. The germline V and J ends were trimmed by 1 base and 6 bases, with 14 bases remaining between them. The germline V gene has CDR1 SGHTA and CDR2 FQGNSA.

The chain links TRBV30 to TRBJ2-5; 7 bases fit TRBD1. This CDR3 spans 12 amino acids. J was trimmed by 5 bases and V by 4 bases; bases with no gene match: 4. Germline CDR1 GTSNPN, CDR2 SVGIG (reference sequence). CDR3 nucleotides: TGTGCCTGGAATGGACAGGTGGAGACCCAGTACTTC. This encodes CAWNGQVETQYF.

This clone showed up just a few times. The chain carries TRBV7-6 and TRBJ1-3; D call uncertain. The CDR3 spans 15 residues. CDR1 SGHVS and CDR2 FNYEAQ come from the germline V gene. V lost 3 bases and J lost 0, with 9 bases in between. CDR3 DNA sequence: TGTGCCAGCAGCTTTGAGCCCTCCTCTGGAAACACCATATATTTT. This sequence encodes CASSFEPSSGNTIYF.

The chain carries TRBV12-2 and TRBJ2-7; the D call TRBD2 from the table was never checked on the DNA. TRBV12-2 is described as a pseudogene. This CDR3 contains 19 residues. CDR3 DNA: TGTGCAAGTCGCTTAAGAATTCCGGGCCCTGCGGAGGTTCCCTACGAGCAGTACTTC. Its translation is CASRLRIPGPAEVPYEQYF.